One and the same sample provided the 13 T cell receptor beta chains below, sequenced in a study of T-cell reconstitution after alpha-beta-depleted transplantation in children. This sample's TCRbeta library carried unique molecular identifier barcodes. Via MiXCR, TCRdb re-called the PCR reads, giving one row per CDR3 protein. The sample holds roughly 500,000 distinct CDR3 sequences; approximately 32% are singletons and the top ten take 2% to 2.5%. Source: PBMCs from the stem cell graft donor, taken from the stem cell graft. The source of these receptors is a human donor who donated a stem cell graft to a child with aplastic anemia.

This clonotype was seen a few times. In nucleotides, the CDR3 is TGTGCCAGCAGGCCACAGGGTGAAAAACTGTTTTTT. Protein sequence: CASRPQGEKLFF. The chain combines TRBV28 with TRBJ1-4; maybe TRBD1 (6 bases). The CDR3 consists of 12 residues. Germline CDR1 reads MDHEN; CDR2 reads SYDVKM. Trimming removed 6 bases at V and 7 bases at J, with 9 bases between.

The chain employs TRBV28 and TRBJ1-3; tentative D call: TRBD1 (5 bases). V was trimmed by 4 bases and J by 2 bases, leaving 9 bases between them. CDR3 length: 14 residues. Germline CDR1 is MDHEN and CDR2 is SYDVKM. The CDR3 bases are TGTGCCAGCAGTTCAGCAGGGACTGGAAACACCATATATTTT. It specifies CASSSAGTGNTIYF.

The V and J genes are TRBV12-3 or TRBV12-4 and TRBJ1-6, with D perhaps matching TRBD1 (5 bases). The length of the CDR3 is 13 residues. Trimming shortened V by 8 bases and J by 7 bases, and 12 bases separated the two germline ends. CDR3 nucleotide sequence: TGTGCCAGCGCCGCCGGGGGAAATTCACCCCTCCACTTT. Its protein is CASAAGGNSPLHF.

V gene TRBV12-3 or TRBV12-4 combines with J gene TRBJ2-2, with 7 bases that match TRBD2. The CDR3 runs to 13 residues. With 6 bases clipped from V and 6 bases from J, the junction kept 4 bases outside the gene matches. The CDR3 nucleotides read TGTGCCAGCAGGGAACTAGCGTCCGGGGAGCTGTTTTTT. Its translation: CASRELASGELFF.

This clonotype was recorded once. The rearrangement links TRBV4-1 to TRBJ2-1; 16 positions agree with TRBD2. The CDR3 consists of 16 residues. Germline CDR1 MGHRA, CDR2 YSYEKL. J was trimmed by 9 bases and V by 8 bases; bases with no gene match: 10. In DNA, the CDR3 is TGCGCCAGCGGCACCGGGACTAGCGGGAGGGTGGGTGAGCAGTTCTTC. It specifies CASGTGTSGRVGEQFF.

The gene calls are TRBV14 and TRBJ2-7; D perhaps matches TRBD1 (6 bases). V lost 2 bases and J lost 0, with 11 bases in between. This CDR3 has 15 residues. The germline V gene encodes CDR1 SGHDN and CDR2 FVKESK. In DNA form, the CDR3 reads TGTGCCAGCAGCCAAACTCAGGGGAGCTCCTACGAGCAGTACTTC. The encoded protein is CASSQTQGSSYEQYF.

This clonotype was observed a few times. The chain combines TRBV14 with TRBJ1-4; tentative D call: TRBD1 (5 bases). Germline CDR1 SGHDN, CDR2 FVKESK. Trimming removed 4 bases from V and 3 bases from J, with 15 bases in between. The CDR3 is 16 amino acids. The CDR3 sequence: CASSPAPGLPNEKLFF. The CDR3, as DNA: TGTGCCAGCAGCCCCGCACCGGGACTTCCTAATGAAAAACTGTTTTTT.

This clonotype was counted only a few times. This rearrangement joins TRBV7-7 to TRBJ2-2, with 7 nucleotides matching TRBD2. This CDR3 is built from 16 residues. Germline trimming cut 5 bases from V and 5 bases from J; bases unmatched to any gene: 11. CDR1 is SSHAT and CDR2 is FNYEAQ in the germline V gene (reference sequence). CDR3 bases: TGTGCCAGCAGCCCCGGGATGGGGAGGGCGACCGGGGAGCTGTTTTTT. This codes for CASSPGMGRATGELFF.

The rearrangement links TRBV9 to TRBJ1-1; 12 positions match TRBD1. The CDR3 runs 14 residues. Germline CDR1 reads SGDLS; CDR2 reads YYNGEE. J gave up 9 bases and V 3 bases, and 6 bases lay outside the gene matches. This CDR3 is CASSATGQGAKAFF. The CDR3, as DNA: TGTGCCAGCAGCGCAACGGGACAGGGGGCGAAAGCTTTCTTT.

In its sample, this clonotype was seen a few times. This chain links TRBV28 with TRBJ2-7; 13 bases fit TRBD2. The J segment lost 4 bases and the V segment lost 5 bases, leaving 11 bases of the junction unmatched. Germline values: CDR1 MDHEN, CDR2 SYDVKM. The CDR3 totals 17 residues. The CDR3 nucleotides are TGTGCCAGCAGTCCCCACTGGACTAGCGGGAGAGGGTACGAGCAGTACTTC. Protein product: CASSPHWTSGRGYEQYF.

The rearrangement links TRBV29-1 to TRBJ2-5; 10 positions match TRBD2. Losses at the gene ends were 3 bases for V and 1 base for J; bases not matched to a gene: 5. The CDR3 has 15 residues. Germline CDR1 SQVTM, CDR2 ANQGSEA. DNA for the CDR3: TGCAGCGTTGATGGACTAGCGGACGCCCAAGAGACCCAGTACTTC. The encoded protein is CSVDGLADAQETQYF.

There are a few counts of this clonotype. V and J are TRBV20-1 and TRBJ1-1; D not certain. Germline assignment: CDR1 DFQATT and CDR2 SNEGSKA (reference sequence). This CDR3 spans 12 amino acids. Trimming took off 6 bases at V and 1 base at J, with 9 bases between the two ends. The CDR3 coding sequence is TGCAGTGCCCGACGCAGGAACACTGAAGCTTTCTTT. Translation gives CSARRRNTEAFF.

This chain joins TRBV5-6 and TRBJ2-3; 7 bases align to TRBD1. Unmatched junction bases numbered 10, after V lost 3 bases and J lost 0 bases. Germline V gene sequence: CDR1 SGHDT, CDR2 YYEEEE. The CDR3 has 17 residues. CDR3 loop: CASSSGRRGLSTDTQYF. CDR3 DNA: TGTGCCAGCAGCTCTGGAAGAAGGGGGCTCAGCACAGATACGCAGTATTTT.